Here is one TCR beta chain with its context. No antigen is known for it. The data stem from a study of somatic mutations in cytotoxic T cells in rheumatoid arthritis. Assay used: immunoSEQ multiplex PCR; TCRdb lists only in-frame clones, some missing. The data contain almost 20,000 clones, more than 65% of them seen just once; the ten biggest clones take up roughly a tenth. Findings and caveats of the study: Among roughly 71 patients, fewer than ten showed a largest CD8+ clone that surpassed 20% of CD8+ cells. Compared with age-matched healthy controls, rheumatoid arthritis patients did not differ significantly in CD8+ T-cell clonality. TRBV07's slight underrepresentation, observed in rheumatoid arthritis patients, lacked adjustment for multiple comparisons.

The CDR3 is 15 amino acids. J lost 4 bases, V lost 7 bases, and 12 bases had no gene match. CDR1 MNHEY and CDR2 SVGAGI come from the germline V gene. CD4+ cells and CD8+ cells were each obtained through positive magnetic bead selection, and their purity was assessed by flow cytometry. The TCR originated in a woman aged 50 to 65 in good health. The sequenced sample consisted of CD8+ T cells sorted from blood. V gene TRBV6-5 combines with J gene TRBJ2-5; 7 bases are shared with TRBD2. The CDR3 spells CASNGRGSLRETQYF. The CDR3 nucleotides read TGTGCCAGCAACGGGCGGGGGTCCCTGAGAGAGACCCAGTACTTC.